The 19 T cell receptor beta chains below all came from one sample that was sequenced in a study of shared clonotypes between healthy human individuals. Only CD45RO-negative cells positively selected for CCR7 counted as naive CD8 cells, so terminally differentiated effector memory CD45RA+ cells were excluded. Using immunoSEQ multiplex PCR, the repertoire was profiled, and TCRdb retains in-frame clones only, with some absent. The table lists roughly 810,000 clones, about 96% of them singletons, with about 0.25% in the top ten. Sequencing was performed on naive CD8+ T cells sorted from blood. The receptors here all came from a man in his thirties or forties in good health.

V is TRBV5-6 and J is TRBJ1-2, with D perhaps matching TRBD1 (5 bases). Between the trimmed V and J ends, which lost 2 bases and 7 bases, there was a span of 9 bases. CDR1 and CDR2 (germline): SGHDT, YYEEEE. CDR3 length equals 12 residues. The CDR3 sequence: CASSFTGTGYTF. The DNA of the CDR3 is TGTGCCAGCAGCTTCACGGGGACTGGCTACACCTTC.

The J gene is TRBJ2-1, the V gene TRBV30; the match to TRBD2 covers 12 bases. The V segment lost 2 bases and the J segment 8 bases; nucleotides outside the gene matches: 7. Germline V gene sequence: CDR1 GTSNPN, CDR2 SVGIG (reference sequence). The CDR3 is 15 amino acids. The CDR3 reads CAWSSGTSGLDEQFF. Written as DNA, the CDR3 is TGTGCCTGGAGTTCCGGGACTAGCGGGTTGGATGAGCAGTTCTTC.

The chain has TRBV6-1 and TRBJ2-5; 12 bases are shared with TRBD2. The V gene end was trimmed by 2 bases and the J gene end by 2 bases; junction bases not matched to a gene: 0. The CDR3 loop spans 15 amino acids. Germline CDR1 and CDR2: MNHNS and SASEGT. Here the CDR3 DNA reads TGTGCCAGCAGTGAACTAGCGGGAGGGCAAGAGACCCAGTACTTC. As protein: CASSELAGGQETQYF.

This chain links TRBV7-9 with TRBJ1-4; D might be TRBD1 (5 bases). CDR3 size: 14 residues. V was clipped by 5 bases and J by 8 bases, with 15 bases between them. CDR1 and CDR2 from the germline V gene are SEHNR and FQNEAQ (reference sequence). CDR3 sequence (DNA): TGTGCCAGCAGCCCAGGGATAGGGAAAGAAAAACTGTTTTTT. Protein product: CASSPGIGKEKLFF.

This chain connects TRBV4-1 to TRBJ1-1, with TRBD1 matching over 7 bases. Germline trimming cut 5 bases from V and 7 bases from J; bases unmatched to any gene: 4. CDR1 MGHRA and CDR2 YSYEKL come from the germline V gene. This CDR3 is 12 amino acids long. The CDR3 here is CASSGGQLEAFF. The CDR3 region has the DNA TGCGCCAGCAGCGGGGGACAGCTTGAAGCTTTCTTT.

This chain uses TRBV7-9 with TRBJ2-1; D remains unclear. This CDR3 is built from 14 residues. From germline, CDR1 is SEHNR and CDR2 FQNEAQ (reference sequence). Between the trimmed V and J ends, which lost 5 bases and 6 bases, there was a span of 14 bases. This chain's CDR3 is CASSPHGPFNEQFF. As DNA, the CDR3 is TGTGCCAGCAGCCCACACGGCCCTTTCAATGAGCAGTTCTTC.

The chain is built from TRBV11-3 and TRBJ2-6, with D perhaps matching TRBD1 (6 bases). The CDR3 is 16 residues long. The germline CDR1 and CDR2 sequences are SGHNT and YENEEA. The V and J ends lost 3 bases and 4 bases respectively, with 13 bases between them. The CDR3 loop is CASSLDSESGANVLTF. The CDR3 DNA sequence: TGTGCCAGCAGCTTGGACAGCGAATCCGGGGCCAACGTCCTGACTTTC.

This sequence joins TRBV10-2 and TRBJ2-7; D is possibly TRBD2 (6 bases). There are 11 residues in the CDR3. Germline V CDR1 and CDR2: WSHSY, SAAADI. V lost 9 bases and J lost 9, with 15 bases in between. The CDR3 sequence is CASMDGGGQYF. For the CDR3, the DNA is TGCGCCAGTATGGACGGGGGAGGGCAGTACTTC.

V is TRBV7-9 and J is TRBJ2-2, with 12 bases identical to TRBD2. The CDR3 has 16 amino acids. CDR1 is SEHNR and CDR2 is FQNEAQ in the germline V gene (reference sequence). The V gene end was trimmed by 3 bases and the J gene end by 8 bases; junction bases not matched to a gene: 7. CDR3 nucleotide sequence: TGTGCCAGCAGCTTCCCGACTAGCGGGAGCGAAGGGGAGCTGTTTTTT. Translation: CASSFPTSGSEGELFF.

This chain joins TRBV27 and TRBJ2-5; D gene ambiguous. Germline V gives CDR1 MNHEY, CDR2 SMNVEV (reference sequence). This CDR3 is 14 amino acids long. The ends were cut back, 10 bases at V and 2 bases at J, with 17 bases in the middle. CDR3 in DNA: TGTGCCACCTCTCCGGCGGTCGGGCAAGAGACCCAGTACTTC. Translation gives CATSPAVGQETQYF.

This clone was recorded only once. J is TRBJ2-7 and V is TRBV7-6, with TRBD2 as a possible D gene (6 bases). The CDR3 sequence is 15 residues long. Per germline, CDR1 SGHVS and CDR2 FNYEAQ. Trimming shortened V by 2 bases and J by 2 bases, and 13 bases separated the two germline ends. The CDR3 is CASSLSGPLPYEQYF. CDR3 nucleotide sequence: TGTGCCAGCAGCTTAAGCGGGCCCTTACCCTACGAGCAGTACTTC.

In this sample, this clone turned up once. This rearrangement joins TRBV9 to TRBJ2-1; D is ambiguous. The CDR3 sequence is 11 residues long. Deletions cut 0 bases from V and 10 bases from J, with 5 bases between. The germline V gene has CDR1 SGDLS and CDR2 YYNGEE. The CDR3 DNA reads TGTGCCAGCAGCGTAGCCAGCGAGCAGTTCTTC. Translated, it gives CASSVASEQFF.

The chain links TRBV30 to TRBJ2-1, with 8 positions matching TRBD2. In germline, CDR1 is GTSNPN, CDR2 SVGIG (reference sequence). The CDR3 totals 12 residues. J lost 6 bases, V lost 4 bases, and 2 bases had no gene match. The CDR3 loop reads CAWNGLANEQFF. DNA for the CDR3: TGTGCCTGGAACGGACTAGCCAATGAGCAGTTCTTC.

The V gene is TRBV5-1, the J gene TRBJ2-1; unclear D gene. CDR1 and CDR2 (germline): SGHRS, YFSETQ. Trimming removed 2 bases at V and 6 bases at J, with 3 bases between. CDR3 length: 11 residues. The CDR3 protein is CASSLTNEQFF. The CDR3 DNA is TGCGCCAGCAGCTTAACCAATGAGCAGTTCTTC.

This chain connects TRBV7-9 to TRBJ2-7, with unresolved D. Germline V gives CDR1 SEHNR, CDR2 FQNEAQ (reference sequence). The CDR3 has 12 residues. V was shortened by 3 bases and J by 4 bases, with 7 bases between the two germline ends. The CDR3 DNA is TGTGCCAGCAGCTTCACGCATTACGAGCAGTACTTC. This gives the protein CASSFTHYEQYF. The full variable domain, in which reference TRBV7-9 and TRBJ2-7 provide the parts outside the CDR3, is DTGVSQNPRHKITKRGQNVTFRCDPISEHNRLYWYRQTLGQGPEFLTYFQNEAQLEKSRLLSDRFSAERPKGSFSTLEIQRTEQGDSAMYLCASSFTHYEQYFGPGTRLTVT.

The chain recombines TRBV4-2 with TRBJ1-4, with 8 bases identical to TRBD1. V trimming: 3 bases; J trimming: 0 bases; junction bases outside the gene matches: 3. Germline assignment: CDR1 LGHNA and CDR2 YNFKEQ. The CDR3 length is 16 residues. The CDR3 spells CASSHVDRATNEKLFF. The DNA of the CDR3 is TGTGCCAGCAGCCATGTGGACAGGGCAACTAATGAAAAACTGTTTTTT.

DNA for the CDR3: TGTGCCAGCTCACCAGGGAAGACCCAGTACTTC. Its translation is CASSPGKTQYF. This chain connects TRBV18 to TRBJ2-5; D not certain. The CDR3 extends over 11 amino acids. Trimming pared 2 bases from V and 6 bases from J, leaving 4 bases between. Per germline, CDR1 KGHSH and CDR2 LQKENI.

CDR3 amino acids: CASSDGMRNTQYF. CDR3 DNA: TGTGCCAGCAGTGATGGGATGAGGAACACGCAGTATTTT. The V call is TRBV2, the J call TRBJ2-3; D is undetermined. The length of the CDR3 is 13 residues. V was shortened by 3 bases and J by 9 bases, with 13 bases between the two germline ends. The V gene's germline CDR1 is SNHLY and CDR2 FYNNEI. Full variable domain (rest looked up from reference TRBV2 and TRBJ2-3): EPEVTQTPSHQVTQMGQEVILRCVPISNHLYFYWYRQILGQKVEFLVSFYNNEISEKSEIFDDQFSVERPDGSNFTLKIRSTKLEDSAMYFCASSDGMRNTQYFGPGTRLTVL.

V usage is TRBV28 and J usage is TRBJ1-1, with TRBD1 identical over 8 bases. V lost 5 bases and J lost 4; bases outside the gene matches: 9. The CDR3 is 15 amino acids. Germline assignment: CDR1 MDHEN and CDR2 SYDVKM. This CDR3 is CASSPDRAGTTEAFF. Written as DNA, the CDR3 is TGTGCCAGCAGTCCGGACAGGGCGGGAACCACTGAAGCTTTCTTT.